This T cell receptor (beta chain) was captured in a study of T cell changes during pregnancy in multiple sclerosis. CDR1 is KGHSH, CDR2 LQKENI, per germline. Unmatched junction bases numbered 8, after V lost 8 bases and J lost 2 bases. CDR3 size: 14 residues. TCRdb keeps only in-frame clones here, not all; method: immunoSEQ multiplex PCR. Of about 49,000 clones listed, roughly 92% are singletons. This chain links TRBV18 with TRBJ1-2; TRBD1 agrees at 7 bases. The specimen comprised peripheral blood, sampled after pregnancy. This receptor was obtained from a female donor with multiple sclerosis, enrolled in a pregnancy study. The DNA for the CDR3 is TGTGCCAGCCATGCCCCGGGACAGAACTATGGCTACACCTTC. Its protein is CASHAPGQNYGYTF.